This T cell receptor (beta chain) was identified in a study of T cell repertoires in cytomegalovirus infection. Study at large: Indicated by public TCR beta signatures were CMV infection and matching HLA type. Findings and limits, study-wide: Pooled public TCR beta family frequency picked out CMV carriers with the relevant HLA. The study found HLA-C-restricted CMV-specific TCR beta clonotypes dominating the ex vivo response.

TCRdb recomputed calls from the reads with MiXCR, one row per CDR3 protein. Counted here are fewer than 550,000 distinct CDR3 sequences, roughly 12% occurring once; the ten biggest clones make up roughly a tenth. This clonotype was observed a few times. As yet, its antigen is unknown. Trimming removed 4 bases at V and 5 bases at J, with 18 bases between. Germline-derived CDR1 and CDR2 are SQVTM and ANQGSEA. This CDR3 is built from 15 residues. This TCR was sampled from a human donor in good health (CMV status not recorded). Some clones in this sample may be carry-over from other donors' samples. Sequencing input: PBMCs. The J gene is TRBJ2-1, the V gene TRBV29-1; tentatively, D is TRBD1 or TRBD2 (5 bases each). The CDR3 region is CSVVGRAGRNNEQFF. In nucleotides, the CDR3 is TGCAGCGTTGTCGGGCGGGCAGGGCGTAACAATGAGCAGTTCTTC.